The 13 T cell receptor beta chains reported below all come from one sample, sequenced in a study of glioma-infiltrating T cells. TCR alpha and beta CDR3 regions were amplified from RNA using iRepertoire nested multiplex PCR. TCRdb passed the multiplex PCR reads through MiXCR, listing each CDR3 protein once. Of under 200,000 distinct CDR3 sequences in the sample, more than 30% are singletons; the top ten hold 20%. The source material was glioma tissue, nonneoplastic brain tissue, or PBMCs (not recorded which). These receptors all come from a human donor with low-grade glioma or glioblastoma, undergoing nonglioma brain surgery, or in good health (not recorded which).

For this clonotype: A read error may explain this, as a much larger clone is one base away. The CDR3 carries no conserved terminal phenylalanine or tryptophan, so it likely arises from a read error. The genes are TRBV3-1 and TRBJ2-1; D gene unclear. Trimming cost V 11 bases and J 7 bases, with 12 bases left between them. Germline lookup yields CDR1 LGHDT and CDR2 YNNKEL (reference sequence). The CDR3 contains 11 residues. The CDR3 spells CADCIANEQFY. The CDR3 coding sequence is TGTGCCGATTGTATAGCAAATGAGCAGTTCTAC.

The chain has TRBV10-3 and TRBJ2-7, with 9 bases identical to TRBD2. Germline CDR1 reads ENHRY; CDR2 reads SYGVKD. J was trimmed by 3 bases and V by 6 bases; bases with no gene match: 9. This CDR3 region has 15 residues. Written as DNA, the CDR3 is TGTGCCATCAGAGCGGGAGGCCCCCCGCTCTACGAGCAGTACTTC. Translating gives CAIRAGGPPLYEQYF.

This clonotype has a count of ten or more. The rearrangement links TRBV7-2 to TRBJ2-1; D unresolved. CDR3 length: 12 amino acids. From germline, CDR1 is SGHTA and CDR2 FQGNSA. V was trimmed by 2 bases and J by 10 bases, leaving 9 bases between them. This chain's CDR3 is CASSLSRLEQFF. The CDR3 DNA sequence: TGTGCCAGCAGCTTAAGCCGACTCGAGCAGTTCTTC.

The chain uses TRBV12-3 or TRBV12-4 and TRBJ1-5; no clear D gene. The CDR3 extends over 12 amino acids. Trimming removed 2 bases at V and 7 bases at J, with 6 bases between. The CDR3, as DNA: TGTGCCAGCAGTTTATTCAGCCAGCCCCAGCATTTT. This codes for CASSLFSQPQHF.

In the case of this clonotype: This may come from a read error, since a much larger clone is one base off. CDR3 region: CARIKQGPEAFF. The DNA of the CDR3 is TGTGCCAGAATTAAACAGGGACCTGAAGCTTTCTTT. The V call is TRBV7-2, the J call TRBJ1-1; D may be TRBD1 (6 bases). The V end was cut by 9 bases, the J end by 6 bases, with 14 bases between. CDR1 SGHTA and CDR2 FQGNSA come from the germline V gene. The CDR3 is 12 residues long. Drawing the rest from reference TRBV7-2 and TRBJ1-1, the complete variable domain is GAGVSQSPSNKVTEKGKDVELRCDPISGHTALYWYRQSLGQGLEFLIYFQGNSAPDKSGLPSDRFSAERTGGSVSTLTIQRTQQEDSAVYLCARIKQGPEAFFGQGTRLTVV.

On this clonotype: A single base separates this from a much larger clone, so it may be a read error. The DNA for the CDR3 is TGTGCCAGCAGTTTATCGGCTAGCGGGACAAGCACAGATACGCAGTATTTT. Translating it yields CASSLSASGTSTDTQYF. This sequence joins TRBV12-3 or TRBV12-4 and TRBJ2-3; 9 positions match TRBD2. There are 17 residues in the CDR3. Trimming took 2 bases from V and 0 from J; bases not matched to a gene: 6.

This clonotype was found many times. The V call is TRBV7-3, the J call TRBJ2-3, with D perhaps TRBD1 (5 bases). V lost 5 bases, J lost 10 bases, and 22 bases lay in between. The CDR3 spans 15 residues. Germline assignment: CDR1 SGHTA and CDR2 FQGTGA. As DNA, the CDR3 is TGTGCCAGCAGCCCCCACCCAATCCAGGGCGAGCCGCAGTATTTT. Translating it yields CASSPHPIQGEPQYF.

This clonotype has a count of ten or more. V and J are TRBV6-2 or TRBV6-3 and TRBJ1-1; no reliable D call. The CDR3 totals 14 residues. Trimming pared 7 bases from V and 6 bases from J, leaving 18 bases between. CDR1 and CDR2 (germline): MNHEY, SVGEGT. The CDR3 DNA follows: TGTGCCAGCAAAGACTTACCTGTCCTCCCTGAAGCTTTCTTT. This encodes CASKDLPVLPEAFF.

The sample holds many counts of this clonotype. The V and J genes are TRBV4-2 and TRBJ2-7, with 10 bases that match TRBD2. Looked up from germline, CDR1 is LGHNA and CDR2 is YNFKEQ. This CDR3 is 14 amino acids long. Trimming cost V 3 bases and J 7 bases; bases outside gene matches: 6. CDR3 protein: CASSQAAGGGEQYF. The CDR3 DNA sequence: TGTGCCAGCAGCCAGGCAGCGGGAGGGGGGGAGCAGTACTTC.

V and J are TRBV5-4 and TRBJ2-7, with 10 bases identical to TRBD1. This CDR3 comprises 15 residues. Germline lookup yields CDR1 SGHNT and CDR2 YYREEE (reference sequence). After removal of 4 bases from V and 4 bases from J, the junction contained 8 bases not matched to a gene. CDR3 DNA: TGTGCCAGCAGCCCACTGGACAGGGGGAGATACGAGCAGTACTTC. As protein: CASSPLDRGRYEQYF.

In its sample, this clonotype was seen once. A much larger clone differs by one base, so this may be a read error. The chain combines TRBV7-2 with TRBJ2-5; the D is unclear. The CDR3 extends over 13 amino acids. The germline gives CDR1 SGHTA, CDR2 FQGNSA. The CDR3: CASSFSSLETEYF. The CDR3 nucleotides read TGTGCCAGCAGCTTCTCTAGTTTGGAGACCGAGTACTTC.

This clonotype occurred a few times. This chain uses TRBV4-1 with TRBJ2-6; 10 bases are a match to TRBD1. The germline V gene encodes CDR1 MGHRA and CDR2 YSYEKL. The CDR3 spans 19 residues. The V and J ends lost 4 bases and 0 bases, in that order; junction bases with no gene match: 9. The CDR3 nucleotides read TGCGCCAGCAGCCGCCCAGGACAGGGGGTGGGCTCTGGGGCCAACGTCCTGACTTTC. It is translated as CASSRPGQGVGSGANVLTF.

The CDR3 protein is CASSQGPSLNTGELFF. The DNA of the CDR3 is TGCGCCAGCAGCCAAGGTCCAAGCCTGAACACCGGGGAGCTGTTTTTT. The rearrangement links TRBV4-3 to TRBJ2-2; D remains ambiguous. CDR3 length: 16 amino acids. The germline gives CDR1 LGHNA, CDR2 YSLEER. V lost 1 base and J 1 base, leaving 10 bases between the germline ends.